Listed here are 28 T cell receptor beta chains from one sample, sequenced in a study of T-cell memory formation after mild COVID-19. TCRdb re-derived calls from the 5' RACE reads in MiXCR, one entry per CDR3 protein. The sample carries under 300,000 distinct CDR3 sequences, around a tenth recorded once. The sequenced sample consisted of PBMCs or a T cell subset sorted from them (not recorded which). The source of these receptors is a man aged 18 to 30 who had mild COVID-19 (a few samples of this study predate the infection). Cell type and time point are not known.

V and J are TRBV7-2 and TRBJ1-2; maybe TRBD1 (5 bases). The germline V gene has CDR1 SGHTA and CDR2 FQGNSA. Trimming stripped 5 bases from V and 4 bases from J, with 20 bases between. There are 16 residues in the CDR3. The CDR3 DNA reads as TGTGCCAGCAGCGCCCGGGCCCGAGGGGTTAGCTATGGCTACACCTTC. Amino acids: CASSARARGVSYGYTF.

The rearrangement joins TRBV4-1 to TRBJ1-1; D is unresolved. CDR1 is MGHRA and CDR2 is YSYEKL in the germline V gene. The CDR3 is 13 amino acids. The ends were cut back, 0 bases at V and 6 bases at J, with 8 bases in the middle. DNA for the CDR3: TGCGCCAGCAGCCAAGATTTTAAATCTGAAGCTTTCTTT. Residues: CASSQDFKSEAFF.

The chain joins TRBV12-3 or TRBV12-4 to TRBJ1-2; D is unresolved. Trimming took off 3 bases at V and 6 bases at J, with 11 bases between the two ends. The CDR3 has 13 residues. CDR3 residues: CASSFSEVHGYTF. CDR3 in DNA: TGTGCCAGCAGTTTCTCGGAGGTCCATGGCTACACCTTC.

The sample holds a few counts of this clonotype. The CDR3 sequence is CASSPGLAGNTDTQYF. The CDR3 DNA reads TGTGCCAGCAGCCCGGGACTAGCGGGGAACACAGATACGCAGTATTTT. The chain carries TRBV7-7 and TRBJ2-3; 13 positions agree with TRBD2. The CDR3 has 16 amino acids. Germline V gives CDR1 SSHAT, CDR2 FNYEAQ (reference sequence). V gave up 5 bases and J gave up 2 bases; unmatched junction bases: 4.

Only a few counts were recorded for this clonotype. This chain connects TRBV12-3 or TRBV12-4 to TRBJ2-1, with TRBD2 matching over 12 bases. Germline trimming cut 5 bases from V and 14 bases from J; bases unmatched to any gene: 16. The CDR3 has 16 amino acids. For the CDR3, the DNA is TGTGCCAGCAGTACCCACGGGACTAGCGGGCCCCGGGAGGAGTTCTTC. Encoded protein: CASSTHGTSGPREEFF.

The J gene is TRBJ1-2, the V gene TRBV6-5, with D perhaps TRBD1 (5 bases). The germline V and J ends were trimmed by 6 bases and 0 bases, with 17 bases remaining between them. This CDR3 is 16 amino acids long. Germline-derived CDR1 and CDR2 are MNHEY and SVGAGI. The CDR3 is CASRSHPWGSNYGYTF. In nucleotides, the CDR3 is TGTGCCAGCAGATCCCACCCGTGGGGCTCTAACTATGGCTACACCTTC.

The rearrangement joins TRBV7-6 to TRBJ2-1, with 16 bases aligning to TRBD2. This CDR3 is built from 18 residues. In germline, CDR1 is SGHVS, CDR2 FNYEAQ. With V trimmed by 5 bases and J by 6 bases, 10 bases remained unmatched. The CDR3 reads CASSLRGTSGGEPNEQFF. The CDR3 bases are TGTGCCAGCAGCCTCCGCGGGACTAGCGGGGGGGAGCCCAATGAGCAGTTCTTC.

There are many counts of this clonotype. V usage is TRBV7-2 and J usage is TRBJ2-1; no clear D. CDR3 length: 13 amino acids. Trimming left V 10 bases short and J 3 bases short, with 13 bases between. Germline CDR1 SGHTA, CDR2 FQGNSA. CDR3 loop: CAIEDRNYNEQFF. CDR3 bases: TGTGCCATCGAGGATAGAAACTACAATGAGCAGTTCTTC.

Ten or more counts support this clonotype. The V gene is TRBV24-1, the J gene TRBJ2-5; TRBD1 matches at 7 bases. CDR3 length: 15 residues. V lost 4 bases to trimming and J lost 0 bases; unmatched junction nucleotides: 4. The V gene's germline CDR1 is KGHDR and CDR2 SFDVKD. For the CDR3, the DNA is TGTGCCACCAGTGACGGGACAGCGTACCAAGAGACCCAGTACTTC. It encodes CATSDGTAYQETQYF.

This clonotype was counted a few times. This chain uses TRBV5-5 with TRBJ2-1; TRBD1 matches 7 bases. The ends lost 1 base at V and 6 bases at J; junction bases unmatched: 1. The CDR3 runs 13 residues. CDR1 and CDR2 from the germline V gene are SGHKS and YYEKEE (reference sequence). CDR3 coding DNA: TGTGCCAGCAGCTTGCCAGGGGGCAATGAGCAGTTCTTC. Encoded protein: CASSLPGGNEQFF. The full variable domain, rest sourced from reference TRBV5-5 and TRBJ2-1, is DAGVTQSPTHLIKTRGQQVTLRCSPISGHKSVSWYQQVLGQGPQFIFQYYEKEERGRGNFPDRFSARQFPNYSSELNVNALLLGDSALYLCASSLPGGNEQFFGPGTRLTVL.

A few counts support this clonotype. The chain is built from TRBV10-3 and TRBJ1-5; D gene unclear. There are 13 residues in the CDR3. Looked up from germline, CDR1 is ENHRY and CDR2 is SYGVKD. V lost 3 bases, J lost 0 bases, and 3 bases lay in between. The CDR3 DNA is TGTGCCATCAGTGACTATAGCAATCAGCCCCAGCATTTT. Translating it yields CAISDYSNQPQHF.

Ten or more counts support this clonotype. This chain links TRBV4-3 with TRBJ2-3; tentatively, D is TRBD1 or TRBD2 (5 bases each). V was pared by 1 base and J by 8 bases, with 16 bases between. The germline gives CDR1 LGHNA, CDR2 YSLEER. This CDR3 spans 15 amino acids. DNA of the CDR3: TGCGCCAGCAGCCAAGCCGGGGCTCCTCCCGCTACGCAGTATTTT. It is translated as CASSQAGAPPATQYF.

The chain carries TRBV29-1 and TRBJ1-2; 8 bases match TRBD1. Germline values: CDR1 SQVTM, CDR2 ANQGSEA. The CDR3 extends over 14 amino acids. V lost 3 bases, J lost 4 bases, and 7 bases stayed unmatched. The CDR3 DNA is TGCAGCGTTGATGGTGACAGGGGCGGCTATGGCTACACCTTC. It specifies CSVDGDRGGYGYTF.

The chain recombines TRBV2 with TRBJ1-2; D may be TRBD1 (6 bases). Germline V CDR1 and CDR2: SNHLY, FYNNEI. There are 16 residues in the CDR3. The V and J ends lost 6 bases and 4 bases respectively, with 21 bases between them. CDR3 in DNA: TGTGCCAGCAGCGCCCCTCGGGGGCAGGGGAGCTATGGCTACACCTTC. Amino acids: CASSAPRGQGSYGYTF. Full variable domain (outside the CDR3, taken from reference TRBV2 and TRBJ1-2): EPEVTQTPSHQVTQMGQEVILRCVPISNHLYFYWYRQILGQKVEFLVSFYNNEISEKSEIFDDQFSVERPDGSNFTLKIRSTKLEDSAMYFCASSAPRGQGSYGYTFGSGTRLTVV.

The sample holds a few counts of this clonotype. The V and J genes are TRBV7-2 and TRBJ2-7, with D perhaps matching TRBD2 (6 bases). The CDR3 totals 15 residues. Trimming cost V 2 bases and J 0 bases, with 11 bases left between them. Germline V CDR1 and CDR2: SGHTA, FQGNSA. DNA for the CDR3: TGTGCCAGCAGCTTACAGCGGGCTTCCTCCTACGAGCAGTACGTC. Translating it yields CASSLQRASSYEQYV.

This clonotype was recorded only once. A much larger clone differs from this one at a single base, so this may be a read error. The CDR3, as DNA: TGTGCCAACAGTTCAGACAGCTACGAGCAGTACGTC. It encodes CANSSDSYEQYV. The chain carries TRBV28 and TRBJ2-7; D might be TRBD1 (5 bases). This CDR3 comprises 12 residues. The V gene's germline CDR1 is MDHEN and CDR2 SYDVKM.

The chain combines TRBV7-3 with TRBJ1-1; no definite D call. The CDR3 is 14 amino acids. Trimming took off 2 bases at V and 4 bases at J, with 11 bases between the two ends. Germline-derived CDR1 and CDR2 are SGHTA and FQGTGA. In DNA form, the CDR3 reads TGTGCCAGCAGCTTACGCCCTAGTGCCACTGAAGCTTTCTTT. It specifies CASSLRPSATEAFF.

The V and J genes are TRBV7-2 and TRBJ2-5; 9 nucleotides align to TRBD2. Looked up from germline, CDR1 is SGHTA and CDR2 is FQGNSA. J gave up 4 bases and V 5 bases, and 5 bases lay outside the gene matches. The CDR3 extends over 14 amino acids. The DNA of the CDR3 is TGTGCCAGCAGCATGCTAGCGGGGAGAGAGACCCAGTACTTC. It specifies CASSMLAGRETQYF. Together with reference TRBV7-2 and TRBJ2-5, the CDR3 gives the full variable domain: GAGVSQSPSNKVTEKGKDVELRCDPISGHTALYWYRQSLGQGLEFLIYFQGNSAPDKSGLPSDRFSAERTGGSVSTLTIQRTQQEDSAVYLCASSMLAGRETQYFGPGTRLLVL.

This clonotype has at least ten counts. CDR3 amino acids: CASSVQERGYNEQFF. The CDR3 DNA sequence: TGTGCCAGCAGCGTACAGGAGCGGGGCTACAATGAGCAGTTCTTC. The chain is built from TRBV9 and TRBJ2-1; 7 bases map to TRBD2. Germline CDR1 reads SGDLS; CDR2 reads YYNGEE. The trim removed 1 base at V and 3 bases at J, leaving 4 bases unmatched. The CDR3 loop spans 15 amino acids.

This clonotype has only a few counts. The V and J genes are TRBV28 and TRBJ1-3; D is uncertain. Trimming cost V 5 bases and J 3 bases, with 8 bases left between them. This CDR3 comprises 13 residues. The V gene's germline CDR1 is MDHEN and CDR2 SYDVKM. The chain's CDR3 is CASSVAFGNTIYF. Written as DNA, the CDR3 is TGTGCCAGCAGTGTTGCATTTGGAAACACCATATATTTT.

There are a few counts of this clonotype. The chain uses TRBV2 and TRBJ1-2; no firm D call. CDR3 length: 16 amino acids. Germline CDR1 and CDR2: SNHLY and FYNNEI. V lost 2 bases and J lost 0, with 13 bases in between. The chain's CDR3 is CASSELAVPANYGYTF. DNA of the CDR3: TGTGCCAGCAGTGAATTGGCAGTTCCAGCTAACTATGGCTACACCTTC.

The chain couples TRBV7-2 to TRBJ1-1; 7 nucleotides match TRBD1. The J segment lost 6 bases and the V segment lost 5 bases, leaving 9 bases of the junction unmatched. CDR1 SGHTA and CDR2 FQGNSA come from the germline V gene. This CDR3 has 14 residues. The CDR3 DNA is TGTGCCAGCAGCCCCGCGACAGGGAGGGCTGAAGCTTTCTTT. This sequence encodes CASSPATGRAEAFF.

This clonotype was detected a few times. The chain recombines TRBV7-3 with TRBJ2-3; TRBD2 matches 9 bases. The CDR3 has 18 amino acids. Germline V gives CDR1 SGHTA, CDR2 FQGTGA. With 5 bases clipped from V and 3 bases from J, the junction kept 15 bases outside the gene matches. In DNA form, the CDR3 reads TGTGCCAGCAGCCCCCTAGCGGGGCTACTTATGGAAACAGATACGCAGTATTTT. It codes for CASSPLAGLLMETDTQYF. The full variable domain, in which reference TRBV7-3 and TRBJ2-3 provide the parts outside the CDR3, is GAGVSQTPSNKVTEKGKYVELRCDPISGHTALYWYRQSLGQGPEFLIYFQGTGAADDSGLPNDRFFAVRPEGSVSTLKIQRTERGDSAVYLCASSPLAGLLMETDTQYFGPGTRLTVL.

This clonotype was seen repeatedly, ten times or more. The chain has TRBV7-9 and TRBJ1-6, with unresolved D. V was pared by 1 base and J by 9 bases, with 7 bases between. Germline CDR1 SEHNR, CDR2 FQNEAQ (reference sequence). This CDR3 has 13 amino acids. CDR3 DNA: TGTGCCAGCAGCTTAGAATCTTCTTCACCCCTCCACTTT. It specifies CASSLESSSPLHF.

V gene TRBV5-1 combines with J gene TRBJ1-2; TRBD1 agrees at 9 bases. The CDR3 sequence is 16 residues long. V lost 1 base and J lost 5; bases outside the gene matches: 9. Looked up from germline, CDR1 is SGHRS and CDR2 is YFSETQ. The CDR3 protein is CASSLTGQGIKYGYTF. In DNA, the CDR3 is TGCGCCAGCAGCTTGACTGGACAGGGGATCAAATATGGCTACACCTTC.

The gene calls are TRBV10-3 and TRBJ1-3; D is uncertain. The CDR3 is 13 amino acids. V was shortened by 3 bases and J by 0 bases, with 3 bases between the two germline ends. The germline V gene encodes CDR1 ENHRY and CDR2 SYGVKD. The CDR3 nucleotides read TGTGCCATCAGTGACCACTCTGGAAACACCATATATTTT. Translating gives CAISDHSGNTIYF.

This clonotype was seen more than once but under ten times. The CDR3 protein is CASSGVAAVGNQPQHF. The CDR3 bases are TGCGCCAGCAGTGGGGTTGCGGCTGTAGGCAATCAGCCCCAGCATTTT. The J gene is TRBJ1-5, the V gene TRBV10-2; unclear D gene. Trimming removed 4 bases from V and 2 bases from J, with 15 bases in between. The length of the CDR3 is 16 residues. Germline V gene lookup returns CDR1 WSHSY and CDR2 SAAADI.

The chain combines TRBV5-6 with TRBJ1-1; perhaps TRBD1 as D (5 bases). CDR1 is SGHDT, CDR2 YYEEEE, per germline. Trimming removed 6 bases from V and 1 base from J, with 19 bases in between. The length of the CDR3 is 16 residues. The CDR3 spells CASNFDLGDANTEAFF. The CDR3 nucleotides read TGTGCCAGCAACTTCGACTTAGGGGACGCGAACACTGAAGCTTTCTTT. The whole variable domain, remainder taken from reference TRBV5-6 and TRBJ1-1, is DAGVTQSPTHLIKTRGQQVTLRCSPKSGHDTVSWYQQALGQGPQFIFQYYEEEERQRGNFPDRFSGHQFPNYSSELNVNALLLGDSALYLCASNFDLGDANTEAFFGQGTRLTVV.